Included here is one T cell receptor (beta chain) sequence, with context. This sample was taken from a study of memory CD4+ T cells and cytomegalovirus serostatus. Germline V CDR1 and CDR2: SGHAT, FQNNGV. V lost 2 bases to trimming and J lost 0 bases, with 14 bases between them. The CDR3 extends over 16 amino acids. The method was immunoSEQ multiplex PCR; TCRdb's version includes in-frame clones alone and lacks a portion of them. The sample has around 50,000 clones, around four fifths seen once. The sort gate was single viable CD3+CD4+CD8-CD45RO+ cells for memory CD4+ T cells. The sample consisted of memory CD4+ T cells from blood. The V call is TRBV11-2, the J call TRBJ2-7, with D perhaps assigned TRBD1 or TRBD2 (6 bases each). The sequence came from an adult in good health and CMV-seronegative. This chain's CDR3 is CASSLSGARSSYEQYF. CDR3 nucleotides: TGTGCCAGCAGCTTATCGGGGGCTCGTTCCTCCTACGAGCAGTACTTC. Full variable domain (outside the CDR3, taken from reference TRBV11-2 and TRBJ2-7): EAGVAQSPRYKIIEKRQSVAFWCNPISGHATLYWYQQILGQGPKLLIQFQNNGVVDDSQLPKDRFSAERLKGVDSTLKIQPAKLEDSAVYLCASSLSGARSSYEQYFGPGTRLTVT.